This TCR beta chain was observed in a study of somatic mutations in cytotoxic T cells in rheumatoid arthritis (dated by TCRdb to the late 2010s). About the study as a whole: Right after diagnosis and prior to the start of any treatment, 30 ml EDTA of peripheral blood was drawn from patients. TCRB deep sequencing covered roughly 60 patients with rheumatoid arthritis along with approximately 20 healthy controls. To characterize clonality, the study used TCRB deep sequencing while asking whether somatic mutations are carried by expanded CD8+ T-cell clones in newly diagnosed, untreated rheumatoid arthritis. Median age was essentially the same in the patient group and the control group. Some T-cell populations stained with V beta antibodies were sorted by flow on a FACSAria II or Sony SH800 to nearly 100% purity, with sorted V beta1+ cells additionally subjected to TCRB sequencing.

Genomic DNA underwent TCRB CDR3 sequencing using the immunoSEQ assay. The authors processed their data as follows. Patient CD8+ clones larger than 1% were compared against published virus-specific TCRB sequences, and only a few matched. Only productive TCRB rearrangements were included in the analyses. A clone was defined by a unique TCRB CDR3 sequence, and clonality was computed as a productive clonality index based on Shannon entropy. Repertoire overlap for a pair of samples was computed from each clone's template counts relative to total templates per sample. Flow cytometry-measured V-gene usage correlated with V-gene usage from TCRB sequencing, with a Spearman r of about 0.56. TCRdb holds this immuneACCESS table with in-frame rearrangements only. Some clones are missing; in checked studies, unresolved V genes explain under half, and the rest has no known cause. Clone size and the V and J calls come from that table; the DNA yielded D and trimming. This sample gives roughly 14,000 clones in total; 90% to 95% of them show up just once. Of the sample, 18% is held by the ten largest clones.

In the germline V gene, CDR1 corresponds to SGHRS and CDR2 to YFSETQ. Reading from cysteine to phenylalanine, the CDR3 counts 15 amino acids. Only the CDR3 part of the read is kept: 45 bases, read in frame from the first base. The junction shows trimming of 0 bases on V and 8 bases on J, plus 14 bases between the germline ends. As concerns this clone: It has no known antigen specificity. No base quality values were provided; no much bigger clone lies one nucleotide off.

What the research found in general, with its limitations: Rheumatoid arthritis patients and age-matched healthy controls did not significantly differ in CD8+ T-cell clonality. Healthy controls showed no age-related increase in CD8+ clonality, whereas patients did (Spearman r ~ 0.49). No adjustment for multiple comparisons was made for the slight TRBV07 underrepresentation in patients. Several identical CD8+ TCRB sequences were found in both blood and synovial fluid, and in about an eighth of the roughly 60 patients the largest CD8+ clone exceeded 20% of CD8+ cells. The expanded CD8+ clones had unknown antigen targets, and not appearing in virus-specific databases did not rule out that they were virus-specific.

On an AutoMACS, CD4+ and CD8+ cells were isolated via positive magnetic bead selection, and their purity was verified by flow cytometry. Ficoll-Paque PLUS density gradient separation was used to isolate peripheral blood mononuclear cells. Using Nucleospin Tissue or Tissue XS kits, DNA was extracted from CD4-enriched, CD8-enriched or PBMC samples, with quantification by a Qubit 2.0 fluorometer. The sequence links TRBV5-1 to TRBJ1-4, with the D gene uncertain. This clonotype was sampled from a man in his 70s with rheumatoid arthritis. Sequencing was carried out using CD4+ T cells sorted from blood. The nucleotides are TGCGCCAGCAGCTTGGCGAGTCGGCGAGGGGAAAAACTGTTTTTT. Its amino acids are CASSLASRRGEKLFF. Joined to the reference TRBV5-1 and TRBJ1-4 proteins, this CDR3 gives the full variable domain: KAGVTQTPRYLIKTRGQQVTLSCSPISGHRSVSWYQQTPGQGLQFLFEYFSETQRNKGNFPGRFSGRQFSNSRSEMNVSTLELGDSALYLCASSLASRRGEKLFFGSGTQLSVL.